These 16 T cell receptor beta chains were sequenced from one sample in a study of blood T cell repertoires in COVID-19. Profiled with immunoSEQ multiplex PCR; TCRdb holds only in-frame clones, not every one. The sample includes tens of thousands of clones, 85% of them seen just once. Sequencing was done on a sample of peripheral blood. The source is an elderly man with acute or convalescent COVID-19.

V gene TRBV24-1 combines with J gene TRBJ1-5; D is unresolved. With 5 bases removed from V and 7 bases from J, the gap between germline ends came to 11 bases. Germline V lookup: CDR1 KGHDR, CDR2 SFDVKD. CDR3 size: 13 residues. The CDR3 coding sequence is TGTGCCACCAGTGGCGGGAGCGGGCAGCCCCAGCATTTT. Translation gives CATSGGSGQPQHF.

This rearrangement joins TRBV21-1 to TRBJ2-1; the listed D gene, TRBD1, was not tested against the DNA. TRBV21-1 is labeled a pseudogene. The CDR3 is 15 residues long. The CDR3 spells CASSKLCRDRGEQFF. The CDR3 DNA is TGTGCCAGCAGCAAATTGTGTCGGGACAGAGGTGAGCAGTTCTTC.

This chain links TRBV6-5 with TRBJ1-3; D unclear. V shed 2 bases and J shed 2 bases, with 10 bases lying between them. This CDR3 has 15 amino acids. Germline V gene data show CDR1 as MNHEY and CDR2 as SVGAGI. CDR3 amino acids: CASSYREQAGNTIYF. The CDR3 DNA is TGTGCCAGCAGTTACAGGGAGCAGGCTGGAAACACCATATATTTT.

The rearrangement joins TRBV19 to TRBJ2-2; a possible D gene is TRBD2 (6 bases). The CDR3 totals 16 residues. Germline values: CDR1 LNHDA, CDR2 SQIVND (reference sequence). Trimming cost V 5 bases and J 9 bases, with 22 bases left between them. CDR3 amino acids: CASSGTGTAGKRELFF. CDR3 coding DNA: TGTGCCAGTAGTGGGACCGGGACGGCGGGGAAGCGGGAGCTGTTTTTT.

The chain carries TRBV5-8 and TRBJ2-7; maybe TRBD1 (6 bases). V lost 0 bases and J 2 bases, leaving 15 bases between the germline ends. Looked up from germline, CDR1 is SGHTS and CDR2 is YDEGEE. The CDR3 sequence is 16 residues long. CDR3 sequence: CASSLVSGVLTYEQYF. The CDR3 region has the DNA TGTGCCAGCAGCTTGGTTTCAGGGGTCCTCACCTACGAGCAGTACTTC.

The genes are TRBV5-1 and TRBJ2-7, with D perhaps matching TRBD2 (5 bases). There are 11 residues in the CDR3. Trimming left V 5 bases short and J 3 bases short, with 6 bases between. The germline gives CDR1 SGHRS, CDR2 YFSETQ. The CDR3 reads CASRRDYEQYF. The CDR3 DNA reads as TGCGCCAGCAGGAGGGACTACGAGCAGTACTTC. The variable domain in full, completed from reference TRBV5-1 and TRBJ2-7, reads KAGVTQTPRYLIKTRGQQVTLSCSPISGHRSVSWYQQTPGQGLQFLFEYFSETQRNKGNFPGRFSGRQFSNSRSEMNVSTLELGDSALYLCASRRDYEQYFGPGTRLTVT.

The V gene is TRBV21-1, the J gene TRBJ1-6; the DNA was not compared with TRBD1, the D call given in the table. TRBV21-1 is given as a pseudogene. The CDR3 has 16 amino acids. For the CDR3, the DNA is TGTGCCAGCAGCGAAAAGGGACAGGATGATAATTCACCCCTCCACTTT. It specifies CASSEKGQDDNSPLHF.

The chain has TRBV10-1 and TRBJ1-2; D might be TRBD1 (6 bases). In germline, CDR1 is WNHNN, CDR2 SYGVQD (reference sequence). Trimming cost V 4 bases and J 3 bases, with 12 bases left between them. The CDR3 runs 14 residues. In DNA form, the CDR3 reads TGCGCCAGCAGTGTAGGAAACAGGGACTATGGCTACACCTTC. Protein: CASSVGNRDYGYTF.

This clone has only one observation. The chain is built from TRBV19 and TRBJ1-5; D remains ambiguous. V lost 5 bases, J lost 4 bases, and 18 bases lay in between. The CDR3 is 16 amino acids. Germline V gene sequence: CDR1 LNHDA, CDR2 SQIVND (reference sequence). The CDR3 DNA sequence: TGTGCCAGTAGTCCACGGGAATGGCAGGAGAATCAGCCCCAGCATTTT. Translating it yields CASSPREWQENQPQHF.

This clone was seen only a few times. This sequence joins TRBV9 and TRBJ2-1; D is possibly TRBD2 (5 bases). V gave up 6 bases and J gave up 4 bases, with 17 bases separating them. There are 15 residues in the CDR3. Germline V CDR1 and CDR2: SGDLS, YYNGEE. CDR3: CASNGGLARYNEQFF. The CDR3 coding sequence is TGTGCCAGCAACGGCGGACTGGCTCGGTACAATGAGCAGTTCTTC.

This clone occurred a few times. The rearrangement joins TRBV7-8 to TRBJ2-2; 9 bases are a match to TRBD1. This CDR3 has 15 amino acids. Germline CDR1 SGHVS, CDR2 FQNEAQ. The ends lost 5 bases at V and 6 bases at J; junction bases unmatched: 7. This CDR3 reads CASSGEGTGPGELFF. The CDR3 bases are TGTGCCAGCAGCGGGGAGGGGACAGGGCCCGGGGAGCTGTTTTTT.

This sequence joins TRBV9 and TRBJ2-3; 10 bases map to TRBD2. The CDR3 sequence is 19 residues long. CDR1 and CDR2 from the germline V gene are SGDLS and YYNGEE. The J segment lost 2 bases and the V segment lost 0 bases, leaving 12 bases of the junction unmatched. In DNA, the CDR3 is TGTGCCAGCAGCGTAGCTACCTCGGCTAGCGGGAGATTCACAGATACGCAGTATTTT. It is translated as CASSVATSASGRFTDTQYF.

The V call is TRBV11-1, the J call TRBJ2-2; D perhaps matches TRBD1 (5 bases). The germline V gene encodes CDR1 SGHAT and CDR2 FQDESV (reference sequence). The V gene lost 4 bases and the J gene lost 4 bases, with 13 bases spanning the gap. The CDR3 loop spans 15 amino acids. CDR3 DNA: TGTGCCAGCAGCTCCACCAGGGTATCCACCGGGGAGCTGTTTTTT. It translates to CASSSTRVSTGELFF.

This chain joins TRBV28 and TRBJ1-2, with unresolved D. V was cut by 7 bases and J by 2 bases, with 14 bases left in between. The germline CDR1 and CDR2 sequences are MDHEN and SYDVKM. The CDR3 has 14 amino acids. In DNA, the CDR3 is TGTGCCAGCAATCCCGGGAGAGGGAACTATGGCTACACCTTC. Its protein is CASNPGRGNYGYTF.

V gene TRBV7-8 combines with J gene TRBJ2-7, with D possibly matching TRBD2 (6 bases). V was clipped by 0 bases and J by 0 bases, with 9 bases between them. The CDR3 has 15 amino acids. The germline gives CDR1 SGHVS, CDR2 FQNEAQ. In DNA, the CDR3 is TGTGCCAGCAGCTTAGCGAGCGGGCCCTCCTACGAGCAGTACTTC. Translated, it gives CASSLASGPSYEQYF.

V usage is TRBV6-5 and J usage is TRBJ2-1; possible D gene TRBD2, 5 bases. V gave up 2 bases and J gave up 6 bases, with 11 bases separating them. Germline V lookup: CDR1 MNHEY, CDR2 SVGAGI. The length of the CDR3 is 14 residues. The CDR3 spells CASSYGGFGNEQFF. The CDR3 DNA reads TGTGCCAGCAGTTACGGAGGCTTCGGCAATGAGCAGTTCTTC.